These 25 T cell receptor beta chains share one sample of origin, sequenced in a study of blood T cells in healthy people across ages. Primed by a sample-barcoded 5' primer and a J-beta primer mix, a second PCR proceeded for 7 to 11 cycles. TCRdb processed the 5' RACE reads anew with MiXCR; each CDR3 protein has one entry. The table has more than 800,000 distinct CDR3 sequences, 35% to 55% seen once. Specimen: blood. These TCRs come from a woman aged 55-69 years in good health.

V gene TRBV7-9 combines with J gene TRBJ2-3; TRBD2 aligns across 11 bases. CDR1 SEHNR and CDR2 FQNEAQ come from the germline V gene (reference sequence). CDR3 size: 17 residues. The V segment lost 5 bases and the J segment 6 bases; nucleotides outside the gene matches: 13. Here the CDR3 DNA reads TGTGCCAGCAGCCCGCGGACTAGCGGGTCCAATAGCGATACGCAGTATTTT. Its protein is CASSPRTSGSNSDTQYF.

Only a few counts were recorded for this clonotype. The V call is TRBV5-1, the J call TRBJ1-2, with 7 bases fitting TRBD1. CDR3 size: 16 residues. Germline-derived CDR1 and CDR2 are SGHRS and YFSETQ. Unmatched junction bases numbered 5, after V lost 0 bases and J lost 0 bases. The CDR3 spells CASSLARQGANYGYTF. The DNA for the CDR3 is TGCGCCAGCAGCTTGGCCCGGCAGGGGGCTAACTATGGCTACACCTTC.

The CDR3 region has the DNA TGTGCCAGCTCCGAAGCGTGGGGAGGCGAGCAGTACTTC. This gives the protein CASSEAWGGEQYF. The V gene is TRBV2, the J gene TRBJ2-7, with D tentatively TRBD2 (6 bases). Trimming removed 8 bases from V and 6 bases from J, with 17 bases in between. Per germline, CDR1 SNHLY and CDR2 FYNNEI. This CDR3 region has 13 residues.

This clonotype was observed a handful of times. The V gene is TRBV27, the J gene TRBJ2-1, with 7 bases identical to TRBD1. The CDR3 runs 13 residues. Trimming at V came to 5 bases and at J to 6 bases, leaving 4 bases not matched to a gene. Germline CDR1 and CDR2: MNHEY and SMNVEV (reference sequence). The CDR3 spells CASSPGTVNEQFF. The DNA of the CDR3 is TGTGCCAGCAGTCCCGGGACAGTCAATGAGCAGTTCTTC.

The chain links TRBV4-2 to TRBJ2-7; TRBD2 might be the D (6 bases). CDR3 length: 16 amino acids. V lost 3 bases, J lost 0 bases, and 15 bases lay in between. Germline V gene sequence: CDR1 LGHNA, CDR2 YNFKEQ. Here the CDR3 reads CASSQPLALSSYEQYF. The CDR3, as DNA: TGTGCCAGCAGCCAGCCCCTAGCGCTCAGCTCCTACGAGCAGTACTTC.

This clonotype was seen more than once but under ten times. This chain connects TRBV10-3 to TRBJ2-1; 14 bases align to TRBD2. The CDR3 runs 16 residues. V trimming: 10 bases; J trimming: 9 bases; junction bases outside the gene matches: 14. CDR1 ENHRY and CDR2 SYGVKD come from the germline V gene. The CDR3 sequence: CANSPSRLAGGGEQFF. The DNA for the CDR3 is TGTGCCAATTCTCCCTCACGACTAGCGGGAGGGGGTGAGCAGTTCTTC.

The chain combines TRBV12-3 or TRBV12-4 with TRBJ2-7; maybe TRBD1 (6 bases). V lost 3 bases and J lost 4, with 22 bases in between. This CDR3 has 17 amino acids. CDR3 protein: CASSLGALGQALYEQYF. DNA of the CDR3: TGTGCCAGCAGTTTGGGGGCCCTGGGACAAGCCCTGTACGAGCAGTACTTC.

This clonotype came up a few times. The genes are TRBV2 and TRBJ2-5; D is possibly TRBD2 (6 bases). Judging by the DNA end, TRBJ2-7 fits better; the J call may be wrong. From germline, CDR1 is SNHLY and CDR2 FYNNEI. The CDR3 is 16 amino acids. The CDR3 region is CASSEVGGLADYEQYF. CDR3 nucleotides: TGTGCCAGCAGTGAAGTGGGGGGATTAGCGGACTACGAGCAGTACTTC.

This clonotype was seen a few times. The chain joins TRBV20-1 to TRBJ2-4; a possible D gene is TRBD1 (5 bases). The CDR3 sequence is 14 residues long. CDR1 and CDR2 from the germline V gene are DFQATT and SNEGSKA (reference sequence). Between the trimmed V and J ends, which lost 3 bases and 7 bases, there was a span of 16 bases. DNA of the CDR3: TGCAGTGCTAGCACATGGCAGGGTGGCAACATTCAGTACTTC. Its translation is CSASTWQGGNIQYF.

This rearrangement joins TRBV28 to TRBJ2-5, with unresolved D. V lost 6 bases and J 5 bases, leaving 13 bases between the germline ends. Germline assignment: CDR1 MDHEN and CDR2 SYDVKM. The CDR3 covers 13 residues. The CDR3 region is CASRTLPVETQYF. Here the CDR3 DNA reads TGTGCCAGCAGAACCCTCCCGGTGGAGACCCAGTACTTC.

The rearrangement joins TRBV20-1 to TRBJ2-4, with 10 positions matching TRBD2. The J call may not be correct, given that the DNA end is closer to TRBJ2-7. The germline V gene encodes CDR1 DFQATT and CDR2 SNEGSKA (reference sequence). The CDR3 runs 15 residues. CDR3 loop: CSARPGTSDSYEQYF. CDR3 DNA sequence: TGCAGTGCTAGACCGGGGACTAGCGACTCCTACGAGCAGTACTTC.

This clonotype has a handful of counts. The CDR3 DNA is TGTGCCAGCAGTCGAGGGACAGGGGAATACGAGCAGTACTTC. Amino acid sequence: CASSRGTGEYEQYF. The chain carries TRBV3-1 and TRBJ2-5; 10 bases map to TRBD1. The DNA end is a closer match to TRBJ2-7, so the J assignment may be wrong. CDR1 is LGHDT, CDR2 YNNKEL, per germline (reference sequence). This CDR3 spans 14 amino acids.

The chain has TRBV7-9 and TRBJ2-2, with no clear D. The CDR3 totals 14 residues. V gave up 9 bases and J gave up 1 base, with 12 bases separating them. Germline V gene sequence: CDR1 SEHNR, CDR2 FQNEAQ (reference sequence). The CDR3 nucleotides are TGTGCCAGTGTGGGTCCTATGAACACCGGGGAGCTGTTTTTT. This translates into CASVGPMNTGELFF.

This chain uses TRBV9 with TRBJ2-1; D unresolved. The J call may be mistaken, given a closer DNA end match to TRBJ2-7. Germline V gene sequence: CDR1 SGDLS, CDR2 YYNGEE. The CDR3 is 14 amino acids. The CDR3, as DNA: TGTGCCAGCAGCGGAGACGGCTCCTACAATGAGCAGTACTTC. Encoded protein: CASSGDGSYNEQYF.

The chain carries TRBV12-3 or TRBV12-4 and TRBJ2-7, with TRBD2 matching over 13 bases. The CDR3 is made up of 17 amino acids. V gave up 7 bases and J gave up 7 bases; unmatched junction bases: 16. CDR3 nucleotides: TGTGCCAGCACTCATACTAGCGGGAGGGCCGGTCTCTATGAGCAGTACTTC. Translated, it gives CASTHTSGRAGLYEQYF.

The chain joins TRBV6-2 or TRBV6-3 to TRBJ1-5, with D unresolved. Per germline, CDR1 MNHEY and CDR2 SVGEGT. Trimming stripped 0 bases from V and 0 bases from J, with 9 bases between. This CDR3 is 16 amino acids long. The CDR3 DNA reads TGTGCCAGCAGTTACTCATGGACGGATAGCAATCAGCCCCAGCATTTT. Amino acids: CASSYSWTDSNQPQHF.

The chain's CDR3 is CSVYLWTGTDTQYF. The CDR3 DNA sequence: TGCAGCGTCTATCTTTGGACAGGCACAGATACGCAGTATTTT. This chain links TRBV29-1 with TRBJ2-3; possible D gene TRBD1, 6 bases. CDR1 is SQVTM, CDR2 ANQGSEA, per germline. The CDR3 length is 14 residues. V shed 6 bases and J shed 1 base, with 14 bases lying between them.

The genes are TRBV15 and TRBJ2-5, with D possibly matching TRBD1 (6 bases). Germline V gene data show CDR1 as LNHNV and CDR2 as YYDKDF (reference sequence). The CDR3 is 14 amino acids. The V and J ends lost 0 bases and 13 bases respectively, with 18 bases between them. CDR3 in DNA: TGTGCCACCAGCAGAGATGGTGGGGGCAATGAGCGGTACTTC. It is translated as CATSRDGGGNERYF.

The chain uses TRBV7-2 and TRBJ2-1; TRBD1 aligns across 7 bases. CDR1 is SGHTA and CDR2 is FQGNSA in the germline V gene. Trimming cost V 5 bases and J 7 bases; bases outside gene matches: 14. The CDR3 runs 16 residues. CDR3 amino acids: CASSPRVTGKKNEQFF. The CDR3, as DNA: TGTGCCAGCAGCCCGAGGGTGACAGGGAAGAAGAATGAGCAGTTCTTC.

This clonotype was seen only a few times. CDR3 in DNA: TGTGCCAGCAGAGTTTCGGGAGAGGGCGAGCAGTACTTC. Protein sequence: CASRVSGEGEQYF. The J gene is TRBJ2-5, the V gene TRBV12-3 or TRBV12-4; D is possibly TRBD2 (6 bases). The J call is uncertain, as TRBJ2-7 better fits the DNA end. The CDR3 contains 13 residues.

The chain carries TRBV20-1 and TRBJ2-7, with 10 bases matching TRBD1. The CDR3 sequence is 16 residues long. Germline values: CDR1 DFQATT, CDR2 SNEGSKA (reference sequence). Trimming cost V 2 bases and J 0 bases; bases outside gene matches: 7. This chain's CDR3 is CSARTLGQGPSYEQYF. CDR3 nucleotides: TGCAGTGCTAGAACCCTGGGACAGGGGCCCTCCTACGAGCAGTACTTC.

The chain combines TRBV28 with TRBJ2-5; D is perhaps TRBD1 (5 bases). Deletions cut 6 bases from V and 2 bases from J, with 16 bases between. This CDR3 region has 15 residues. CDR1 and CDR2 (germline): MDHEN, SYDVKM. The DNA for the CDR3 is TGTGCCAGCAGCCCCCACAGGTCCCTACAAGAGACCCAGTACTTC. Translation: CASSPHRSLQETQYF.

The rearrangement uses TRBV27 and TRBJ2-7; 9 bases match TRBD2. The CDR3 covers 15 residues. In germline, CDR1 is MNHEY, CDR2 SMNVEV (reference sequence). The junction had 8 bases not matched to a gene; V was cut back by 3 bases and J by 5 bases. CDR3 coding DNA: TGTGCCAGCAGTTTCGCGGCGGGAGGGCCCCACGAGCAGTACTTC. It translates to CASSFAAGGPHEQYF.

A remark on this clonotype: At one end, the junction sequence differs from germline, possibly due to a read error. DNA for the CDR3: TGTGTCAGCAGCCCCCGGACGGGAATGAACACTGAAGCTTTCTTT. Translated, it gives CVSSPRTGMNTEAFF. The rearrangement joins TRBV7-9 to TRBJ1-1; unclear D gene. The CDR3 is 15 residues long. Germline CDR1 reads SEHNR; CDR2 reads FQNEAQ (reference sequence).

The gene calls are TRBV27 and TRBJ1-5, with D unresolved. V was trimmed by 8 bases and J by 7 bases, leaving 12 bases between them. The germline V gene encodes CDR1 MNHEY and CDR2 SMNVEV (reference sequence). This CDR3 contains 12 residues. In DNA form, the CDR3 reads TGTGCCAGCCGCACTCTAGAACAGCCCCAGCATTTT. Amino acid sequence: CASRTLEQPQHF.